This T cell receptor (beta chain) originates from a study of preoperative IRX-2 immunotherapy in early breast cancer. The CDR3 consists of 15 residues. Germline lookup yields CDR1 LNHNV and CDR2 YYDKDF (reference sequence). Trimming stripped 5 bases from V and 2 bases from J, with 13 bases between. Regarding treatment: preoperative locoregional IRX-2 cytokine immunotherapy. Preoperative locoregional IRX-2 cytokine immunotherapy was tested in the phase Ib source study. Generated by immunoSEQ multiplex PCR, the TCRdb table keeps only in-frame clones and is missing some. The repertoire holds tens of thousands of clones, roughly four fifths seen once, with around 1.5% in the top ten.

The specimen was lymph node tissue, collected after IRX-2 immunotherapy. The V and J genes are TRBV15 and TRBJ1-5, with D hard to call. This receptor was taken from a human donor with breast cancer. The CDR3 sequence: CATSPGVVGNQPQHF. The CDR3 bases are TGTGCCACCAGCCCCGGGGTAGTAGGCAATCAGCCCCAGCATTTT.